The TCR beta chain described here comes from a study of shared clonotypes between healthy human individuals. Study information: There were three CD4 naive, three CD4 memory, two CD8 naive and one CD8 memory plates per donor. Study-level findings and limits: A generally larger estimated richness was seen in naive subsets than in memory subsets.

The V and J ends lost 5 bases and 3 bases, in that order; junction bases with no gene match: 8. This CDR3 contains 15 residues. Germline loops: CDR1 ENHRY, CDR2 SYGVKD. A note on this clone: No antigen is known for it.

The study drew all its donors from Caucasian adults living in Nashville, Tennessee. The method was immunoSEQ multiplex PCR; TCRdb's version includes in-frame clones alone and lacks a portion of them. The table includes over 2 million clones, 92% detected once. The sample taken for sequencing was naive CD4+ T cells from PBMCs. Subset described: CD45RA+ positively selected. The origin of this receptor is a man between 18 and 35 years old in good health. Some clones in this sample may be carry-over from other donors' samples. The J gene is TRBJ1-2, the V gene TRBV10-3, with 8 bases lining up with TRBD1. The CDR3 region is CAISLRATGDYGYTF. The CDR3, as DNA: TGTGCCATCAGTTTACGCGCGACAGGGGACTATGGCTACACCTTC.